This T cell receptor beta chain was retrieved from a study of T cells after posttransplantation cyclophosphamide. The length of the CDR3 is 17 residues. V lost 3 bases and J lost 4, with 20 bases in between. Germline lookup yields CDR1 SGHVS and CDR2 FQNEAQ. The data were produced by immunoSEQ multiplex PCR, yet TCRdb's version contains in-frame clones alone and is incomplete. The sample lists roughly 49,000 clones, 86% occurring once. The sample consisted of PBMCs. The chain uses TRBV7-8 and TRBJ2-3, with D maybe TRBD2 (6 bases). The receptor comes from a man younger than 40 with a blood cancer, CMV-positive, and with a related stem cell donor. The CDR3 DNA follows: TGTGCCAGCAGCTTCCAGGGACTCTTTAAAACATCAGATACGCAGTATTTT. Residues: CASSFQGLFKTSDTQYF.